What follows is one T cell receptor beta chain and its context. The CDR3 consists of 14 residues. The data were produced by immunoSEQ multiplex PCR, yet TCRdb's version contains in-frame clones alone and is incomplete. The sample comprises roughly 60,000 clones, 84% of which are singletons, and roughly 5.6% rests with the top ten. This sample stems from a study of blood T cell repertoires in COVID-19. Across the study: Collection of acute and convalescent COVID-19 samples took place in the United States, Italy and Spain. From T cells, B-cell-depleted T cells, or PBMCs came the material, which was cDNA or gDNA.

The clonotype originates from a woman aged 55-69 years with acute or convalescent COVID-19. Source material: peripheral blood. The chain joins TRBV12-2 to TRBJ2-7; the D call of TRBD1 is as the table states it, not checked on the DNA. TRBV12-2 is listed as a pseudogene. Written as DNA, the CDR3 is TGTGCAAGTCGCTACCGCAGGGGTCTCCACGAGCAGTACTTC. Encoded protein: CASRYRRGLHEQYF.